The source of this T cell receptor (beta chain) is a study of blood T cell repertoires in COVID-19. Produced via immunoSEQ multiplex PCR; TCRdb's table is partial and in-frame only. The repertoire holds 50,000 to 65,000 clones, with roughly four fifths as singletons. Notes on this clone: An end of the junction differs from the germline gene, which may be a read error.

This CDR3 comprises 11 residues. Germline assignment: CDR1 DFQATT and CDR2 SNEGSKA (reference sequence). The chain carries TRBV20-1 and TRBJ2-1, with D tentatively TRBD2 (6 bases). This receptor was taken from a woman aged 45-65 years with active or convalescent COVID-19. The material sequenced was peripheral blood. The CDR3 reads CSARLSRGFVF. The DNA of the CDR3 is TGCAGTGCTAGATTATCGCGGGGCTTCGTCTTC.